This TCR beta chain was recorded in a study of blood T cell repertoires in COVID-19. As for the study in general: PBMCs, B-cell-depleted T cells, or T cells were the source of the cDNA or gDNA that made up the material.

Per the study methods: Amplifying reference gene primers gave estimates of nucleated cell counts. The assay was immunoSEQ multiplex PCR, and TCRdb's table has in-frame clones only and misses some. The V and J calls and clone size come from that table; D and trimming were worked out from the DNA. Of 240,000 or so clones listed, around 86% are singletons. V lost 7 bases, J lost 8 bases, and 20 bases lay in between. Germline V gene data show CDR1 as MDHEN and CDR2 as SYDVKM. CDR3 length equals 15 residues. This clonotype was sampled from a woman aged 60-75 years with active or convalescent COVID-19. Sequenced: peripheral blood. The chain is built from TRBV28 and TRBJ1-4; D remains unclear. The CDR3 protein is CASNGAGGGGEKLFF. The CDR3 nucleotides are TGTGCCAGCAACGGCGCTGGCGGAGGTGGGGAAAAACTGTTTTTT.